What follows describes a single T cell receptor beta chain. What it binds is not known. Only in-frame clones appear in the TCRdb table, and some are missing; sequencing was by immunoSEQ multiplex PCR. The sample lists around 1,000 clones, roughly 33% occurring once. The sample belongs to a study of T cells in localized non-small cell lung cancer. Study-wide results and caveats: Heterogeneity remains possible because sequencing was limited to only one tumor region. Measurement of T cell clonality placed uninvolved adjacent lung highest, above the level in tumor.

This CDR3 contains 17 residues. V was trimmed by 2 bases and J by 0 bases, leaving 17 bases between them. According to the study, adjacent lung free of atypia was obtained at least 2 cm from the tumor margin. This chain uses TRBV23-1 with TRBJ2-7; D may match TRBD1 or TRBD2 (5 bases each). TRBV23-1 is labeled an ORF, and its function is uncertain. This specimen was normal lung tissue next to the tumor, taken before any cancer treatment. This receptor was obtained from a female donor of 60 years or more with stage I lung adenocarcinoma. The DNA for the CDR3 is TGCGCCAGCAGTCAACCTGACCGGGACCCAGCCTCCTACGAGCAGTACTTC. Protein product: CASSQPDRDPASYEQYF.